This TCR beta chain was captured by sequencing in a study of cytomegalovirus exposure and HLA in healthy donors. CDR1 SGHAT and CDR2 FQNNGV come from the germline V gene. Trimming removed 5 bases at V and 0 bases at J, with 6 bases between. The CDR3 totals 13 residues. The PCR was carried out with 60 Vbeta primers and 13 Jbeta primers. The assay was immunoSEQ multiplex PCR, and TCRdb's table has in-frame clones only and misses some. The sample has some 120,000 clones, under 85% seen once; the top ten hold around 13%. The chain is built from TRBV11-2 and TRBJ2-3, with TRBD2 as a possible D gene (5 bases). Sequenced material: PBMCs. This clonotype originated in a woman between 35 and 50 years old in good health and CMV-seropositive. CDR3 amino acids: CASSEGSTDTQYF. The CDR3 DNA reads TGTGCCAGCAGCGAGGGTAGCACAGATACGCAGTATTTT.